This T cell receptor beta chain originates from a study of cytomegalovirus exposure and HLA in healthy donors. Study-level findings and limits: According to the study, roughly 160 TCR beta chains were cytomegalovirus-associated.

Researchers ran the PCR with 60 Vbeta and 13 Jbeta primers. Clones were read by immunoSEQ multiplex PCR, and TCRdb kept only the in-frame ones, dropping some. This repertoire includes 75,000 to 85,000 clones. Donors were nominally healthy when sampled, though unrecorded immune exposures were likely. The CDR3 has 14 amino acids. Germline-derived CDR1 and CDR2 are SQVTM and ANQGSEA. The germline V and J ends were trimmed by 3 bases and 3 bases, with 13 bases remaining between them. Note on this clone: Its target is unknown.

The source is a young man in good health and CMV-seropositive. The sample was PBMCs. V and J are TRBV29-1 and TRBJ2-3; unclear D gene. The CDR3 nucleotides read TGCAGCGTTGACAGGATTCGTTGGACAGATACGCAGTATTTT. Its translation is CSVDRIRWTDTQYF.